This TCR beta chain was profiled in a study of OX40 agonist ivuxolimab in advanced cancers. Overall study context: Patients treated during dose escalation were battling hepatocellular carcinoma, melanoma, renal cell or head and neck cancer.

TCRdb's copy holds only in-frame clones and misses some; the assay was immunoSEQ multiplex PCR. Counted here are about 100,000 clones, approximately 94% occurring once; the ten biggest clones make up 2% to 3%. Baseline was the first blood sampling point, followed by cycle 4 day 1 and cycle 7 day 1. The length of the CDR3 is 13 residues. CDR1 and CDR2 from the germline V gene are MNHEY and SMNVEV (reference sequence). V lost 2 bases to trimming and J lost 2 bases, with 1 base between them. The V gene is TRBV27, the J gene TRBJ2-6; D not certain. The source is an adult with an advanced solid tumor such as melanoma, head and neck, liver or kidney cancer. Sequenced material: CD4+ or CD8+ T cells sorted from blood, taken in a trial of the OX40 agonist ivuxolimab. CDR3 sequence reads: CASSLTGANVLTF. DNA for the CDR3: TGTGCCAGCAGTTTAACTGGGGCCAACGTCCTGACTTTC. Using reference TRBV27 and TRBJ2-6 for the parts outside the CDR3, the full variable domain is EAQVTQNPRYLITVTGKKLTVTCSQNMNHEYMSWYRQDPGLGLRQIYYSMNVEVTDKGDVPEGYKVSRKEKRNFPLILESPSPNQTSLYFCASSLTGANVLTFGAGSRLTVL.